The sequence of this T cell receptor (beta chain) was determined in a study of blood T cells in healthy people across ages. After removal of 4 bases from V and 4 bases from J, the junction contained 8 bases not matched to a gene. The CDR3 covers 15 residues. This clonotype was picked up a small number of times. No antigen is known for it. With a J-beta primer mix and a sample-barcoded 5' primer, a second PCR ran roughly 6 to 12 cycles. MiXCR was run by TCRdb on the 5' RACE reads, yielding one entry per CDR3 protein. Of 850,000 to 1,000,000 distinct CDR3 sequences listed, 45% to 60% are singletons. Findings and limits, study-wide: Donors of long life had a larger count of naive CD4+ cells and greater diversity than aged donors.

Sequencing input: blood. The TCR sequence derives from a woman in her sixties or seventies in good health. This chain joins TRBV12-3 or TRBV12-4 and TRBJ2-5, with 8 nucleotides matching TRBD1. Here the CDR3 reads CASSYGETGGETQYF. DNA of the CDR3: TGTGCCAGCAGTTATGGGGAAACAGGGGGAGAGACCCAGTACTTC.